This entry features one T cell receptor (beta chain) sequence. No antigen is known for it. This record comes from a study of T-cell memory formation after mild COVID-19. TCRdb processed the 5' RACE reads anew with MiXCR; each CDR3 protein has one entry. The sample has some 310,000 distinct CDR3 sequences, 20% to 25% seen once. Trimming took 6 bases from V and 10 from J; bases not matched to a gene: 12. CDR1 is MDHEN, CDR2 SYDVKM, per germline. The CDR3 length is 14 residues. Study-level findings and limits: Balance between CD4 and CD8 was seen in clones contracting day 15 to 85, and a CD4+ lean was seen in later expanders.

This TCR was sampled from a man between 18 and 35 years old who had mild COVID-19 (a few samples of this study predate the infection). Cell type and time point are not known. V and J are TRBV28 and TRBJ2-5; 9 nucleotides line up with TRBD1. The specimen was PBMCs or a T cell subset sorted from them (not recorded which). The CDR3 sequence is CASRLDRGLFDQYF. Here the CDR3 DNA reads TGTGCCAGCAGGTTGGACAGGGGCTTGTTTGACCAGTACTTC. The complete variable domain, with remaining parts taken from reference TRBV28 and TRBJ2-5, reads DVKVTQSSRYLVKRTGEKVFLECVQDMDHENMFWYRQDPGLGLRLIYFSYDVKMKEKGDIPEGYSVSREKKERFSLILESASTNQTSMYLCASRLDRGLFDQYFGPGTRLLVL.